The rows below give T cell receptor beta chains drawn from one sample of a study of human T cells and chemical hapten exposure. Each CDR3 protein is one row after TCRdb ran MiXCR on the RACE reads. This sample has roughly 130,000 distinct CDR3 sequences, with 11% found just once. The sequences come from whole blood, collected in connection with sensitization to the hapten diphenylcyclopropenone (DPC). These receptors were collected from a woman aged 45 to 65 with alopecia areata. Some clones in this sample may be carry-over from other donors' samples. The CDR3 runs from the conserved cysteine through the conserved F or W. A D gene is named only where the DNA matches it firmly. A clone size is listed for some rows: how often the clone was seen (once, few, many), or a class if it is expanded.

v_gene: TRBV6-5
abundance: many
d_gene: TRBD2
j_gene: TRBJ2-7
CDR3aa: CASSLTSGGYEQYF
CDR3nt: TGTGCCAGCAGTTTGACTAGCGGGGGGTACGAGCAGTACTTC

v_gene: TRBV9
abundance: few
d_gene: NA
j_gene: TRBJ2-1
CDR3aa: CASSVGGAGHNEQFF
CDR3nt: TGTGCCAGCAGCGTAGGTGGGGCAGGCCACAATGAGCAGTTCTTC

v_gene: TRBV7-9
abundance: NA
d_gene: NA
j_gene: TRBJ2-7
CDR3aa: CASSPTPTEQYF
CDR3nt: TGTGCCAGCAGCCCGACTCCTACCGAGCAGTACTTC

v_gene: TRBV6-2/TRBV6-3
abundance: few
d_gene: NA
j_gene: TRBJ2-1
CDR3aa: CASSPRESPGSEQFF
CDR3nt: TGTGCCAGCAGCCCCCGGGAGAGCCCCGGTAGTGAGCAGTTCTTC

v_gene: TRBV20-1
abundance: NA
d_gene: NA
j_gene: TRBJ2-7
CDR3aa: CSARGTAYEQYF
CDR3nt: TGCAGTGCTAGGGGCACTGCCTACGAGCAGTACTTC

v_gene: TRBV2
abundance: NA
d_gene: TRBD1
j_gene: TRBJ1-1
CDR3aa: CASFGQGEAFF
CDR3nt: TGTGCCAGCTTCGGACAGGGTGAAGCTTTCTTT

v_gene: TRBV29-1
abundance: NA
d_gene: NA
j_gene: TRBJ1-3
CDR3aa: CSGQQGDTIYF
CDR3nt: TGCAGCGGGCAACAGGGAGACACCATATATTTT

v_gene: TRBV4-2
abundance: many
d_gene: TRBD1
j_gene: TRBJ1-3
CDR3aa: CASSQAGQVGTIYF
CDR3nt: TGTGCCAGCAGCCAAGCGGGACAGGTCGGCACCATATATTTT

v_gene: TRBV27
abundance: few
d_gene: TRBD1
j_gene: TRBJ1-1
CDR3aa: CASSFQGGATEAFF
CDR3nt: TGTGCCAGCAGTTTCCAGGGGGGGGCCACTGAAGCTTTCTTT

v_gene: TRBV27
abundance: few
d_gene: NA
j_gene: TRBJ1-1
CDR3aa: CASSFGPTEAFF
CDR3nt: TGTGCCAGCAGTTTCGGACCCACTGAAGCTTTCTTT

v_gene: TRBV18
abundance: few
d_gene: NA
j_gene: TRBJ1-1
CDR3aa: CASSPSVVNTEAFF
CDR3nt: TGTGCCAGCTCACCATCGGTCGTGAACACTGAAGCTTTCTTT

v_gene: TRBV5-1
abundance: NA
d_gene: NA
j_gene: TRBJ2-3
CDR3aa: CASSLGGAADTQYF
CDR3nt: TGCGCCAGCAGCTTGGGAGGGGCCGCAGATACGCAGTATTTT

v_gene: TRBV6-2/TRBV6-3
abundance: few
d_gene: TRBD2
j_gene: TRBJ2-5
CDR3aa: CASSWAPGLVPQETQYF
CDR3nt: TGTGCCAGCAGTTGGGCCCCGGGACTAGTTCCCCAAGAGACCCAGTACTTC

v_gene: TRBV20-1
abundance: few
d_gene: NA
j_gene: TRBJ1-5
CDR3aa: CSARTLQGFNQPQHF
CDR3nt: TGCAGTGCTAGAACATTACAGGGATTCAATCAGCCCCAGCATTTT

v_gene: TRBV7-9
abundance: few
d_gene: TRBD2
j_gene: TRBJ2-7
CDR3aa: CASTRAGEWYEQYF
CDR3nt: TGTGCCAGCACCAGAGCGGGAGAGTGGTACGAGCAGTACTTC

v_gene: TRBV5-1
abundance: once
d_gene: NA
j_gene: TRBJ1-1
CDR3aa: CASSLYNTEAFF
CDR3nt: TGCGCCAGCAGCTTGTATAACACTGAAGCTTTCTTT